This paragraph covers one T cell receptor beta chain sequence. The antigen remains undetermined. Per the germline V gene, CDR1 is SEHNR and CDR2 is FQNEAQ (reference sequence). V gave up 3 bases and J gave up 7 bases, with 9 bases separating them. This CDR3 is 12 amino acids long. The data are from a study of CD8+CD57+ T cells in acquired aplastic anemia. General study points: Patients showed no significant difference from controls in CD8+ Simpson's diversity. There were roughly 30 CD8+ CDR3 sequences that occurred in both patients and controls.

Investigators profiled TCR beta VDJ and CDR3 from genomic DNA template. TCRdb reanalysed the reads using MiXCR and keeps one entry per CDR3 protein. The sample holds about 240,000 distinct CDR3 sequences, more than 40% seen once. The sequenced patients had an expansion of CD8+CD57+ cells seen by flow cytometry. The cohort consisted entirely of patients having severe acquired aplastic anemia. The sequence was obtained from a human donor with aplastic anemia. The sequenced sample was sorted CD4+, CD8+, or CD8+CD57+ T cells (not recorded which) from PBMCs. The chain is built from TRBV7-9 and TRBJ1-2; unclear D gene. CDR3 residues: CASSFPDGGYTF. The CDR3 DNA reads TGTGCCAGCAGCTTCCCGGACGGTGGCTACACCTTC.